The T cell receptor (beta chain) under discussion was sequenced for a study of CD8 T cell repertoires and HIV-1 epitope variants. The data were produced by immunoSEQ multiplex PCR, yet TCRdb's version contains in-frame clones alone and is incomplete. The sample holds approximately 1,000 clones, about 71% seen once. With regard to this clone: Its antigen remains unknown.

Material: cultured CD8+ T cells derived from PBMCs. The source of this sequence is a male donor with HIV.

In DNA form, the CDR3 reads TGTGCCACCAGCAGAGATGACAGGGTAGATCAGCCCCAGCATTTT. Protein product: CATSRDDRVDQPQHF. The V call is TRBV15, the J call TRBJ1-5, with 7 bases aligning to TRBD1. This CDR3 has 15 residues. V was clipped by 0 bases and J by 5 bases; unmatched bases: 4. The germline V gene has CDR1 LNHNV and CDR2 YYDKDF (reference sequence). Complete variable domain (other parts from reference TRBV15 and TRBJ1-5): DAMVIQNPRYQVTQFGKPVTLSCSQTLNHNVMYWYQQKSSQAPKLLFHYYDKDFNNEADTPDNFQSRRPNTSFCFLDIRSPGLGDTAMYLCATSRDDRVDQPQHFGDGTRLSIL.